This T cell receptor (beta chain) originates from a study of blood T cell repertoires in COVID-19. Germline V gives CDR1 MNHEY, CDR2 SVGAGI. The V gene lost 4 bases and the J gene lost 3 bases, with 15 bases spanning the gap. The CDR3 spans 15 residues. TCRdb's table, derived via immunoSEQ multiplex PCR, lists solely in-frame clones and lacks some. The sample has approximately 50,000 clones, approximately 90% seen once. The sample holds one count of this clone. The receptor was derived from a middle-aged man with acute or convalescent COVID-19. The J gene is TRBJ1-2, the V gene TRBV6-5, with unresolved D. The specimen was peripheral blood. The chain's CDR3 is CASSSGGRWYYGYTF. CDR3 nucleotides: TGTGCCAGCAGTTCCGGAGGACGGTGGTACTATGGCTACACCTTC.